This is a list of T cell receptor beta chains from one sample in a study of B cell selection in AIRE deficiency. Some clones are missing from TCRdb's copy, which holds only in-frame ones; the method was immunoSEQ multiplex PCR. The data hold some 25,000 clones, with approximately 96% observed a single time. Sequencing used CD4+CD127+ conventional T cells sorted from PBMCs. These receptors were collected from a human donor in good health. The CDR3 runs from the conserved cysteine through the conserved F or W. D genes are given only for firm matches. Not every row has a clone size; where given, it reads once, few, many or a size class.

v_gene	abundance	d_gene	j_gene	CDR3nt	CDR3aa
TRBV5-5	NA	TRBD1	TRBJ2-7	TGTGCCAGCAGCTCGGATCCGGGACAGGGGGCGTACGAGCAGTACTTC	CASSSDPGQGAYEQYF
TRBV4-3	NA	TRBD1	TRBJ1-6	TGCGCCAGCAGCAAAAAGGCTACAGGGGTCACGGATTCACCCCTCCACTTT	CASSKKATGVTDSPLHF
TRBV2	once	TRBD1	TRBJ1-5	TGTGCCAGCAGTGTACAGGGGGCAAGCAATCAGCCCCAGCATTTT	CASSVQGASNQPQHF
TRBV29-1	NA	TRBD2	TRBJ2-3	TGCAGCGTTAGCGGGGGAGTTGTAGCAGATACGCAGTATTTT	CSVSGGVVADTQYF
TRBV28	NA	NA	TRBJ1-4	TGTGCCAGCAGTTTCCCCGGGGGGCGGGCTAATGAAAAACTGTTTTTT	CASSFPGGRANEKLFF
TRBV20-1	NA	TRBD1	TRBJ1-1	TGCAGTGCCGAAGATGCAGGGGGAGCTTTCTTT	CSAEDAGGAFF
TRBV19	NA	NA	TRBJ2-7	TGTGCCAGTAGTAAAGGGGTCCACGAGCAGTACTTC	CASSKGVHEQYF
TRBV7-2	NA	TRBD2	TRBJ2-1	TGTGCCAGCAGCTTTTCCTTAGCGGGGGAGCAGTTCTTC	CASSFSLAGEQFF
TRBV27	NA	NA	TRBJ1-1	TGTGCCAGCAGTGCGGGACATTTGAACACTGAAGCTTTCTTT	CASSAGHLNTEAFF
TRBV18	few	NA	TRBJ1-2	TGTGCCAGCTCACCACCGTCCCGCTATGGCTACACCTTC	CASSPPSRYGYTF
TRBV2	NA	NA	TRBJ2-5	TGTGCCAGCAGTGAAGGGACTCCTTCCTACTTC	CASSEGTPSYF
TRBV7-8	NA	NA	TRBJ2-7	TGTGCCAGCAGCGCCAGGGGAAGGGCCTACGAGCAGTACTTC	CASSARGRAYEQYF
TRBV9	NA	NA	TRBJ1-2	TGTGCCAGCAGCGAGTCGGCAGGCAATGGCTACACCTTC	CASSESAGNGYTF
TRBV7-3	once	TRBD2	TRBJ2-7	TGTGCCAGCAGCTTAACCGGGGGGTACGAGCAGTACTTC	CASSLTGGYEQYF
TRBV6-5	NA	TRBD1	TRBJ1-4	TGTGCCAGCAGTTATAAGGGGGCGGCTAATGAAAAACTGTTTTTT	CASSYKGAANEKLFF
TRBV7-7	NA	NA	TRBJ2-6	TGTGCCAGCAGCTTACAACCGGGGAACGTCCTGACTTTC	CASSLQPGNVLTF
TRBV30	NA	NA	TRBJ2-5	TGTGCCTGGGGACATTCCCCCAGGGCCCAGTACTTC	CAWGHSPRAQYF
TRBV28	NA	NA	TRBJ2-7	TGTGCCAGCAGTGCCACAGGGAGGGCTATCTACGAGCAGTACTTC	CASSATGRAIYEQYF
TRBV7-3	NA	NA	TRBJ2-2	TGTGCCAGCAGCTTAGACTTAAACACCGGGGAGCTGTTTTTT	CASSLDLNTGELFF
TRBV18	once	TRBD2	TRBJ2-7	TGTGCCAGCTCACCGGGGGGGTACGAGCAGTACTTC	CASSPGGYEQYF
TRBV19	NA	TRBD2	TRBJ2-2	TGTGCCAGTATGAGGGTCACTAGCGGGGCCGGGGAGCTGTTTTTT	CASMRVTSGAGELFF
TRBV11-3	NA	NA	TRBJ2-1	TGTGCCAGCAGCTCCGGGGGTCTGACCTACAATGAGCAGTTCTTC	CASSSGGLTYNEQFF
TRBV6-6	NA	NA	TRBJ2-1	TGTGCCAGCAGTTATCTAGACTCCCGGGTTGGTGGGGAGCAGTTCTTC	CASSYLDSRVGGEQFF
TRBV2	NA	NA	TRBJ1-3	TGTGCCAGCAGGATCAGGGGTGATGGAAACACCATATATTTT	CASRIRGDGNTIYF
TRBV13	NA	NA	TRBJ2-1	TGTGCCAGCAGATTCCAGGTACGCTCCTACAATGAGCAGTTCTTC	CASRFQVRSYNEQFF
TRBV19	NA	NA	TRBJ1-2	TGTGCCAGTAGTATAAGTCCCGTCGGGACGGGCTACACCTTC	CASSISPVGTGYTF
TRBV9	NA	TRBD2	TRBJ2-1	TGTGCCAGCAGCGGAGTCGGGGGGGCCTTCAATGAGCAGTTCTTC	CASSGVGGAFNEQFF
TRBV19	once	NA	TRBJ1-1	TGTGCCAGTAGTATGGTTATAAAGGTGGAGACTGAAGCTTTCTTT	CASSMVIKVETEAFF
TRBV29-1	NA	TRBD2	TRBJ2-3	TGCAGCGTCGGGACTAGCGGGGGGGGAACAGATACGCAGTATTTT	CSVGTSGGGTDTQYF
TRBV5-1	NA	NA	TRBJ1-5	TGCGCCAGCAGCTTGGAAGGGATGAGCAATCAGCCCCAGCATTTT	CASSLEGMSNQPQHF
TRBV2	NA	NA	TRBJ1-1	TGTGCCAGCAGTGAACAGGGCCGGGAAGCTTTCTTT	CASSEQGREAFF
TRBV2	NA	NA	TRBJ1-4	TGTGCCAGCAGTTCCAACCGACAGACTAATGAAAAACTGTTTTTT	CASSSNRQTNEKLFF
TRBV6-6	NA	NA	TRBJ1-1	TGTGCCAGCACCAAGGGGGGAAGTAACACTGAAGCTTTCTTT	CASTKGGSNTEAFF
TRBV5-5	NA	TRBD1	TRBJ1-2	TGTGCCAGCAGCTTGGGAGACAGGGGTATGGCTAGGACCTTC	CASSLGDRGMARTF
TRBV28	NA	NA	TRBJ1-4	TGTGCCAGCAGTTCAACAACTAATGAAAAACTGTTTTTT	CASSSTTNEKLFF
TRBV28	once	TRBD2	TRBJ2-7	TGTGCCAGCAGGGGAGGGTCCTACGAGCAGTACTTC	CASRGGSYEQYF
TRBV28	NA	NA	TRBJ1-3	TGTGCCAGCATTCCGAGCAGGGCTGGAAACACCATATATTTT	CASIPSRAGNTIYF
TRBV6-1	NA	NA	TRBJ1-4	TGTGCCAGCAGTGAAATGAGAGGGGGGACTAATGAAAAACTGTTTTTT	CASSEMRGGTNEKLFF
TRBV2	NA	NA	TRBJ2-3	TGTGCCAGCCAAAATGCGGATACGCAGTATTTT	CASQNADTQYF
TRBV7-6	NA	NA	TRBJ2-6	TGTGCCAGCAGCCTGGTTTCTGGGGCCAACGTCCTGACTTTC	CASSLVSGANVLTF
TRBV6-5	NA	NA	TRBJ2-1	TGTGCCAGCAGTTTTTATAGGGACCCCACCTACAATGAGCAGTTCTTC	CASSFYRDPTYNEQFF
TRBV5-1	NA	TRBD1	TRBJ1-1	TGCGCCAGCAGCCTTACAGGGGGTGAAACTGAAGCTTTCTTT	CASSLTGGETEAFF